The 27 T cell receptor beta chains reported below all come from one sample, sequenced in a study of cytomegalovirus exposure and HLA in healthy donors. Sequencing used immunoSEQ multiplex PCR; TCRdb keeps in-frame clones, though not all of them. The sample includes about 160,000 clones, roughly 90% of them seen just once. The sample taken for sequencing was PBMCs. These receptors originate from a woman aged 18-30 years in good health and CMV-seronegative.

CDR3 region: CASSPRTSIGSEQFF. For the CDR3, the DNA is TGTGCCAGCAGTCCCCGGACTAGCATTGGCAGTGAGCAGTTCTTC. This rearrangement joins TRBV7-8 to TRBJ2-1; 8 bases are a match to TRBD2. This CDR3 contains 15 residues. Trimming removed 6 bases from V and 9 bases from J; junction bases left unmatched: 13. Germline CDR1 SGHVS, CDR2 FQNEAQ.

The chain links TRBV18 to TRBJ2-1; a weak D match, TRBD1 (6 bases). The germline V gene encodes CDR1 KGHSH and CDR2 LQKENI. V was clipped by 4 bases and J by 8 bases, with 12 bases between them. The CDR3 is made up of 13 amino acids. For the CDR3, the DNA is TGTGCCAGCTCACGGGGGCAAGGGGATGAGCAGTTCTTC. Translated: CASSRGQGDEQFF. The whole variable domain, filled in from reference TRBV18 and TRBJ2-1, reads NAGVMQNPRHLVRRRGQEARLRCSPMKGHSHVYWYRQLPEEGLKFMVYLQKENIIDESGMPKERFSAEFPKEGPSILRIQQVVRGDSAAYFCASSRGQGDEQFFGPGTRLTVL.

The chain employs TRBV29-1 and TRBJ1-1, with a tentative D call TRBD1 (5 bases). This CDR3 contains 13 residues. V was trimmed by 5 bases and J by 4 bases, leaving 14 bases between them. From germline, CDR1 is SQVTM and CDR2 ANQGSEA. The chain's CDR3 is CSVLKPGGTEAFF. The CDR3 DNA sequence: TGCAGCGTTCTTAAGCCGGGGGGCACTGAAGCTTTCTTT.

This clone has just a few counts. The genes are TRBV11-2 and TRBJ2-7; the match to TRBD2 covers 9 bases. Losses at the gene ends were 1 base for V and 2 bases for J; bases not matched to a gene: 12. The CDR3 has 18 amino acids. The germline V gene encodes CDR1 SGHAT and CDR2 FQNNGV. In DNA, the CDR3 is TGTGCCAGCAGCTTAGGGGGCCTAGTGGCGGGAGGGACCTACGAGCAGTACTTC. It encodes CASSLGGLVAGGTYEQYF.

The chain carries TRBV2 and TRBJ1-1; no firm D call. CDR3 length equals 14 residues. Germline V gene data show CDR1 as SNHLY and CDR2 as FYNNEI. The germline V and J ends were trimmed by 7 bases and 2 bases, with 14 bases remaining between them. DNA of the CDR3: TGTGCCAGCACTGAGGAGGGCATAAACACTGAAGCTTTCTTT. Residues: CASTEEGINTEAFF.

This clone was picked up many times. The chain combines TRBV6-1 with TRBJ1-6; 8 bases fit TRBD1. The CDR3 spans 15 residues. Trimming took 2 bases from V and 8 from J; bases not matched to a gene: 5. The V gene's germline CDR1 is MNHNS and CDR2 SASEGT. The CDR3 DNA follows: TGTGCCAGCAGTGAAAAACAGGGGGAATATTCACCCCTCCACTTT. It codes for CASSEKQGEYSPLHF.

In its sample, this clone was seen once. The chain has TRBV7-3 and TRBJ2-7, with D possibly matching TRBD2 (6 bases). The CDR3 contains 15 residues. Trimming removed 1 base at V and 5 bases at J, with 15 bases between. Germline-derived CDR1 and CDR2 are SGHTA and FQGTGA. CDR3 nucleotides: TGTGCCAGCAGCTTAAGGGGCGGCGGGATAGACGAGCAGTACTTC. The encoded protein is CASSLRGGGIDEQYF.

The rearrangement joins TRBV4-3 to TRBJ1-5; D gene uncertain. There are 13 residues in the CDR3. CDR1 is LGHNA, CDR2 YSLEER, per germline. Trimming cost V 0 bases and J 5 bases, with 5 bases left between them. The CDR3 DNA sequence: TGCGCCAGCAGCCAAGAAATATATCAGCCCCAGCATTTT. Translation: CASSQEIYQPQHF.

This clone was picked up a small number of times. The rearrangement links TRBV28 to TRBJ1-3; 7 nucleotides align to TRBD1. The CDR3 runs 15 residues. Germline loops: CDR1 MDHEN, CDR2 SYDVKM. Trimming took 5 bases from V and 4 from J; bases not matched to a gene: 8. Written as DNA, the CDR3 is TGTGCCAGCAGTCGTCAGGACAGGCAAGGAAACACCATATATTTT. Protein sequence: CASSRQDRQGNTIYF.

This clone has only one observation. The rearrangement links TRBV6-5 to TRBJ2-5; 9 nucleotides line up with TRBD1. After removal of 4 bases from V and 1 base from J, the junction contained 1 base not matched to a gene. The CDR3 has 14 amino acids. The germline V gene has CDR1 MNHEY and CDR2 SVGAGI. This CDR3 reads CASSLTGGQETQYF. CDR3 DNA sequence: TGTGCCAGCAGTTTGACAGGGGGCCAAGAGACCCAGTACTTC.

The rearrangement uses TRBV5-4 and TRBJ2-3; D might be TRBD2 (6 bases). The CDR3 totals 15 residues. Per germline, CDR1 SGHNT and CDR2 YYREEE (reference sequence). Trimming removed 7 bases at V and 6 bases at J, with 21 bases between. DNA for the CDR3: TGTGCCAGCGCCTGGAGGGCAGGAGGGGCCGATACGCAGTATTTT. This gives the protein CASAWRAGGADTQYF.

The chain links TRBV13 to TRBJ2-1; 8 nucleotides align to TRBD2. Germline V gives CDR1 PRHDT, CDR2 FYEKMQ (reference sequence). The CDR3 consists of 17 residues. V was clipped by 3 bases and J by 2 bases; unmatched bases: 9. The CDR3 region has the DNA TGTGCCAGCAGCTTGGTCGGACTAGCCCAGACCTACAATGAGCAGTTCTTC. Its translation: CASSLVGLAQTYNEQFF.

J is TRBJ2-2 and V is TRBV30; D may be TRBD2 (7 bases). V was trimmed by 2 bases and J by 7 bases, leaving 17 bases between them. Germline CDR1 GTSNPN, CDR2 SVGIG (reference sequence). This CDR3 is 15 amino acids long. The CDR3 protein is CAWSSGGRMGGELFF. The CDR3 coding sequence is TGTGCCTGGAGTTCCGGGGGGCGGATGGGCGGGGAGCTGTTTTTT.

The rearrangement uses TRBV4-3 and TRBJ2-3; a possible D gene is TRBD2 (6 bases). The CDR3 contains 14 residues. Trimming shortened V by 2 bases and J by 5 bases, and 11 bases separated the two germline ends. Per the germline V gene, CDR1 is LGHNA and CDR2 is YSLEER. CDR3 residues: CASSQRGMLDTQYF. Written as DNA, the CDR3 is TGCGCCAGCAGCCAACGCGGGATGTTAGATACGCAGTATTTT.

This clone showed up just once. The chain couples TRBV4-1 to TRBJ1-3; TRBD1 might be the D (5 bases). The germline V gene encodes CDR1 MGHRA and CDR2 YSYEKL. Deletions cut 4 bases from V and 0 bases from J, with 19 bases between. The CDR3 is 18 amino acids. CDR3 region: CASSPTWGTGPSGNTIYF. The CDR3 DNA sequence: TGCGCCAGCAGCCCGACCTGGGGCACCGGACCCTCTGGAAACACCATATATTTT.

CDR3 sequence: CASSAYSRDGYTF. The DNA for the CDR3 is TGTGCCAGCAGCGCATATTCGCGGGATGGCTACACCTTC. The chain is built from TRBV7-2 and TRBJ1-2; the D is unclear. CDR1 is SGHTA and CDR2 is FQGNSA in the germline V gene. CDR3 size: 13 residues. Trimming stripped 5 bases from V and 6 bases from J, with 13 bases between.

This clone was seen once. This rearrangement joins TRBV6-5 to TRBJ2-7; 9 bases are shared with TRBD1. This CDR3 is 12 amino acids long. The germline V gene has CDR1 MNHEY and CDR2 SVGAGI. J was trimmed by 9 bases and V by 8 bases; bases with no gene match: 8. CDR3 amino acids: CASSSGTGRQYF. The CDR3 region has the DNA TGTGCCAGCTCTTCCGGGACAGGGCGGCAGTACTTC.

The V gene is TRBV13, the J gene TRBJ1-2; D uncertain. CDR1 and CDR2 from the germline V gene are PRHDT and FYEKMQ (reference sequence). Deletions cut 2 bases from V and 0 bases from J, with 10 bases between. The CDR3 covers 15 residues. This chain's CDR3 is CASSLWPEANYGYTF. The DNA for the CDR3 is TGTGCCAGCAGCTTATGGCCTGAGGCTAACTATGGCTACACCTTC.

This CDR3 is CASSQTSGVFYEQYF. The CDR3 DNA reads as TGTGCCAGTAGCCAGACTAGCGGGGTTTTCTACGAGCAGTACTTC. The V gene is TRBV19, the J gene TRBJ2-7, with 11 bases that match TRBD2. Looked up from germline, CDR1 is LNHDA and CDR2 is SQIVND (reference sequence). This CDR3 spans 15 amino acids. V was clipped by 6 bases and J by 3 bases; unmatched bases: 7.

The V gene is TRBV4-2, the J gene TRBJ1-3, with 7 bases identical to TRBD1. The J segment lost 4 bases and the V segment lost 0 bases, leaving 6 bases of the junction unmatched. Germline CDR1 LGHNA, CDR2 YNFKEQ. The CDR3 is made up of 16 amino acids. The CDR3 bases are TGTGCCAGCAGCCAAGACGGGGGGGGACAGGGAAACACCATATATTTT. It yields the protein CASSQDGGGQGNTIYF.

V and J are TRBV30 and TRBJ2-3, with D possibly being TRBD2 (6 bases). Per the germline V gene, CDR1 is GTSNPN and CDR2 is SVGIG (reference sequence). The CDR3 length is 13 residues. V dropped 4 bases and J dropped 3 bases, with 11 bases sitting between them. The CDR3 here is CAWTPGGTDTQYF. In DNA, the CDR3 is TGTGCCTGGACGCCAGGAGGGACAGATACGCAGTATTTT.

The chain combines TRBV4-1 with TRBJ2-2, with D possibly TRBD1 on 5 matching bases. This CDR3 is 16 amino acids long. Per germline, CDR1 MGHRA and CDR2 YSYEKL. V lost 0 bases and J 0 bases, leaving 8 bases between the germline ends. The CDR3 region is CASSQDGHSNTGELFF. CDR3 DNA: TGCGCCAGCAGCCAAGATGGACACTCGAACACCGGGGAGCTGTTTTTT.

In DNA form, the CDR3 reads TGTGCCAGCAGCTTGGCACAGGACAGGGGACCCCAGTACTTC. Protein sequence: CASSLAQDRGPQYF. The rearrangement links TRBV5-4 to TRBJ2-5, with 9 positions matching TRBD1. The germline CDR1 and CDR2 sequences are SGHNT and YYREEE (reference sequence). The CDR3 has 14 residues. V shed 0 bases, J shed 9 bases, and the junction held 6 bases outside the gene matches.

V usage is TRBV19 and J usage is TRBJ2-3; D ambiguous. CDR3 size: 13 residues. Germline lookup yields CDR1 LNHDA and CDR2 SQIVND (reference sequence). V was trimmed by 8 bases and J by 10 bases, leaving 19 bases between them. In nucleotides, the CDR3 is TGTGCCAGTTCCGATCCTTCGTCTGCGGCGCAGTATTTT. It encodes CASSDPSSAAQYF. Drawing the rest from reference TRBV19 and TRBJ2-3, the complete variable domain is DGGITQSPKYLFRKEGQNVTLSCEQNLNHDAMYWYRQDPGQGLRLIYYSQIVNDFQKGDIAEGYSVSREKKESFPLTVTSAQKNPTAFYLCASSDPSSAAQYFGPGTRLTVL.

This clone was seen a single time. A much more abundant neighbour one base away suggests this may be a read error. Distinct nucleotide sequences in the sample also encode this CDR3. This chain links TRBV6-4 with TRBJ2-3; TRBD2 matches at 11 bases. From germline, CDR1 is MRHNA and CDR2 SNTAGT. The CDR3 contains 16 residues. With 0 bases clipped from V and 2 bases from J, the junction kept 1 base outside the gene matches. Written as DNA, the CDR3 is TGTGCCAGCAGTGACTCTAGCGGGGGGGCCACAGATACGCAGTATTTT. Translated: CASSDSSGGATDTQYF.

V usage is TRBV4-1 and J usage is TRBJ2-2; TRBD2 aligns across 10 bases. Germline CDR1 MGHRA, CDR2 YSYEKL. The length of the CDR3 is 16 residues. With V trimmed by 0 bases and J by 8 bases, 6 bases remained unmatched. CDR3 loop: CASSQESGGAPGELFF. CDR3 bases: TGCGCCAGCAGCCAAGAAAGCGGGGGGGCCCCGGGGGAGCTGTTTTTT.

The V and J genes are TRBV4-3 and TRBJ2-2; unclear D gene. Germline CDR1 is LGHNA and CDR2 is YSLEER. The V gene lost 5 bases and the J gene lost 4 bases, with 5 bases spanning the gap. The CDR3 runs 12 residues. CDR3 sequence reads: CASSSLTGELFF. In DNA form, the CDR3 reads TGCGCCAGCAGCTCCCTCACCGGGGAGCTGTTTTTT.